The entry below gives a single T cell receptor beta chain sequence along with its context. Antigen specificity is unknown. The sample originates from a study of CD8+ T cells in alopecia areata. General study points: Greater clonality was observed in lesional scalp samples, especially alopecia totalis/universalis, versus normal scalp. Normal-skin resident alphabeta T cells also appear among scalp sample sequences.

The CDR3 contains 20 residues. Germline V gene lookup returns CDR1 SGHVS and CDR2 FQNEAQ. V lost 2 bases to trimming and J lost 1 base; unmatched junction nucleotides: 8. Extracted from the samples, RNA was reverse transcribed into cDNA to serve as the sequencing template. Using immunoSEQ multiplex PCR, the repertoire was profiled, and TCRdb retains in-frame clones only, with some absent. This repertoire shows roughly 100,000 clones, approximately 52% found once; its top ten account for around 10%. Sequencing was performed on CD4+ T cells sorted from blood. The sequence derives from a human donor in good health. The chain links TRBV7-8 to TRBJ2-2, with TRBD2 matching 15 bases. DNA of the CDR3: TGTGCCAGCAGCTTAAGAGCGGGACTAGCGGGGGGCAAGAACACCGGGGAGCTGTTTTTT. Protein: CASSLRAGLAGGKNTGELFF.